The sequence of this T cell receptor (beta chain) was determined in a study of cytomegalovirus exposure and HLA in healthy donors. Findings and caveats of the study: The analysis excluded some indistinguishable V segments, including TRBV6-2 and TRBV6-3. When analyzed later, a missense DCLRE1C variant was found to be linked to TCR beta V- and J-gene trimming.

J gave up 14 bases and V 2 bases, and 6 bases lay outside the gene matches. The CDR3 consists of 12 residues. The germline gives CDR1 SGHDT, CDR2 YYEEEE. Primers for the PCR totalled 60 Vbeta and 13 Jbeta. Generated by immunoSEQ multiplex PCR, the TCRdb table keeps only in-frame clones and is missing some. Of some 200,000 clones listed, approximately 78% are singletons. Notes on this clone: Its antigen is not known.

The source is a young woman in good health and CMV-seronegative. The sample taken for sequencing was PBMCs. The J gene is TRBJ2-1, the V gene TRBV5-6, with 8 bases identical to TRBD1. The DNA for the CDR3 is TGTGCCAGCAGCTTAGGGACAGGTCGTGAGTTCTTC. Its translation: CASSLGTGREFF. Combining the CDR3 with reference TRBV5-6 and TRBJ2-1 gives the whole variable domain DAGVTQSPTHLIKTRGQQVTLRCSPKSGHDTVSWYQQALGQGPQFIFQYYEEEERQRGNFPDRFSGHQFPNYSSELNVNALLLGDSALYLCASSLGTGREFFGPGTRLTVL.